The 26 T cell receptor beta chains in this list originate from one sample, sequenced in a study of monozygotic twins with inflammatory bowel disease. Using the 5' RACE reads, TCRdb records one entry per CDR3 protein without DNA. The sample has roughly 90,000 distinct CDR3 sequences. Sequencing input: blood. These receptors were obtained from a human donor with ulcerative colitis or Crohn's disease, or a healthy co-twin of an affected twin (not recorded which).

The chain carries TRBV12-3 or TRBV12-4 and TRBJ2-7; the D call from TCRdb, TRBD1, cannot be confirmed without DNA. This CDR3 is built from 16 residues. This CDR3 is CASSLLGRGVAYEQYF.

The chain links TRBV20-1 to TRBJ2-5; TCRdb's assignment of TRBD2 cannot be checked, as there is no DNA. Germline CDR1 reads DFQATT; CDR2 reads SNEGSKA (reference sequence). The CDR3 covers 17 residues. CDR3 region: CSARAWTSGGFQETQYF.

The chain uses TRBV15 and TRBJ2-5; TCRdb's D gene call, TRBD2, goes unchecked for lack of DNA. This CDR3 spans 16 amino acids. CDR1 LNHNV and CDR2 YYDKDF come from the germline V gene (reference sequence). The CDR3 here is CATSRELAGGKKTQYF.

V is TRBV20-1 and J is TRBJ2-5; TCRdb designates TRBD2, a call that cannot be tested without DNA. CDR1 DFQATT and CDR2 SNEGSKA come from the germline V gene (reference sequence). The CDR3 has 14 residues. CDR3 sequence reads: CSAPRGAYQETQYF.

CDR3 region: CASSPGSSRNTGELFF. The chain recombines TRBV4-1 with TRBJ2-2. This CDR3 contains 16 residues. Germline assignment: CDR1 MGHRA and CDR2 YSYEKL.

The genes are TRBV7-6 and TRBJ2-3; TCRdb proposes TRBD2, but this gene call is untestable without DNA. CDR3 size: 15 residues. Germline lookup yields CDR1 SGHVS and CDR2 FNYEAQ. The CDR3: CASRALSDPSSAQYF.

V is TRBV5-1 and J is TRBJ2-7; TCRdb's assignment of TRBD1 cannot be checked, as there is no DNA. The CDR3 is 14 amino acids. In germline, CDR1 is SGHRS, CDR2 YFSETQ. CDR3 residues: CASSHRTGDDEQYF.

This chain uses TRBV3-1 with TRBJ1-2. The CDR3 contains 15 residues. Per germline, CDR1 LGHDT and CDR2 YNNKEL (reference sequence). CDR3 residues: CASSQDFQVHYGYTF.

The CDR3 loop reads CASSFADNEKLFF. The chain recombines TRBV5-1 with TRBJ1-4. The germline V gene has CDR1 SGHRS and CDR2 YFSETQ. There are 13 residues in the CDR3.

The chain is built from TRBV10-3 and TRBJ2-7; as DNA is missing, the TRBD1 call by TCRdb cannot be tested. The CDR3 runs 15 residues. Per the germline V gene, CDR1 is ENHRY and CDR2 is SYGVKD. The CDR3 spells CAISDPGTGFYEQYF.

This rearrangement joins TRBV19 to TRBJ1-1. This CDR3 is built from 17 residues. Looked up from germline, CDR1 is LNHDA and CDR2 is SQIVND (reference sequence). The CDR3: CASTPLVAQGRGTEAFF.

The chain's CDR3 is CASSSTGMSGNTIYF. V gene TRBV6-5 combines with J gene TRBJ1-3; checking the TCRdb D call of TRBD1 is not possible without DNA. CDR1 and CDR2 from the germline V gene are MNHEY and SVGAGI. The CDR3 contains 15 residues.

This chain's CDR3 is CSAKEGTGVTEAFF. The genes are TRBV20-1 and TRBJ1-1; TCRdb returns TRBD1, unconfirmable since there is no DNA. The CDR3 has 14 amino acids. Germline CDR1 DFQATT, CDR2 SNEGSKA (reference sequence).

The rearrangement joins TRBV5-1 to TRBJ2-2. The CDR3 sequence is 14 residues long. The germline CDR1 and CDR2 sequences are SGHRS and YFSETQ. This CDR3 reads CASSLDGNTGELFF. Together with reference TRBV5-1 and TRBJ2-2, the CDR3 gives the full variable domain: KAGVTQTPRYLIKTRGQQVTLSCSPISGHRSVSWYQQTPGQGLQFLFEYFSETQRNKGNFPGRFSGRQFSNSRSEMNVSTLELGDSALYLCASSLDGNTGELFFGEGSRLTVL.

The chain recombines TRBV5-1 with TRBJ1-1. The V gene's germline CDR1 is SGHRS and CDR2 YFSETQ. CDR3 length equals 13 residues. CDR3 loop: CASSLEMNTEAFF.

The chain uses TRBV5-1 and TRBJ2-1; the TCRdb call, TRBD2, lacks DNA for checking. This CDR3 region has 18 residues. From germline, CDR1 is SGHRS and CDR2 YFSETQ. This chain's CDR3 is CASSFLSAGTSGANEQFF.

The gene calls are TRBV29-1 and TRBJ2-1. The CDR3 runs to 12 residues. CDR1 is SQVTM, CDR2 ANQGSEA, per germline. CDR3 amino acids: CSVRHKDNEQFF.

The CDR3 reads CASRKAAGGSYEQYF. The chain is built from TRBV7-2 and TRBJ2-7. CDR3 size: 15 residues. Germline CDR1 and CDR2: SGHTA and FQGNSA.

V is TRBV7-2 and J is TRBJ1-1; TCRdb lists TRBD1, though no DNA is available to test this call. The CDR3 runs to 16 residues. From germline, CDR1 is SGHTA and CDR2 FQGNSA. This CDR3 reads CASSLDMTGRNTEAFF.

J is TRBJ2-1 and V is TRBV5-1; TCRdb proposes TRBD1, but this gene call is untestable without DNA. The CDR3 sequence is 16 residues long. The germline V gene has CDR1 SGHRS and CDR2 YFSETQ. The CDR3 loop reads CASSFQPGSSYNEQFF.

This chain connects TRBV7-9 to TRBJ2-6; with no DNA, the TCRdb D assignment of TRBD1 cannot be verified. This CDR3 is 15 amino acids long. Looked up from germline, CDR1 is SEHNR and CDR2 is FQNEAQ (reference sequence). CDR3 residues: CASSSTASGANVLTF.

This sequence joins TRBV18 and TRBJ1-2; TCRdb reports TRBD1, a call that lacks DNA to check it against. Per the germline V gene, CDR1 is KGHSH and CDR2 is LQKENI. The CDR3 spans 16 residues. CDR3 amino acids: CASSPYSRDTTIGYTF.

The chain joins TRBV5-5 to TRBJ1-3. Germline values: CDR1 SGHKS, CDR2 YYEKEE (reference sequence). There are 13 residues in the CDR3. The CDR3 protein is CASSLEGRGRSRF.

This chain uses TRBV5-1 with TRBJ1-2; absent DNA, TCRdb's TRBD1 call cannot be checked. This CDR3 is built from 15 residues. Germline V lookup: CDR1 SGHRS, CDR2 YFSETQ. The CDR3 loop is CASSRAGEPTYGYTF.

The chain combines TRBV12-3 or TRBV12-4 with TRBJ2-2; lacking DNA, the TRBD1 call made by TCRdb goes unchecked. The CDR3 has 16 residues. The CDR3 reads CASSLAGTGGSGELFF.

The chain joins TRBV12-3 or TRBV12-4 to TRBJ1-1. The CDR3 is made up of 14 amino acids. The CDR3 here is CASSAWDRNTEAFF.